These 16 T cell receptor beta chains originate from one sample sequenced in a study of technical replicates of blood from several donors. Clones were read by immunoSEQ multiplex PCR, and TCRdb kept only the in-frame ones, dropping some. Altogether approximately 70,000 clones are present, just under 97% being singletons, with the ten largest covering over 0.2%. Sequencing was carried out using T cells isolated from PBMCs. The receptors originated from a human donor in good health.

The sample holds one count of this clone. The genes are TRBV7-3 and TRBJ1-1, with 8 bases identical to TRBD1. J lost 6 bases, V lost 6 bases, and 9 bases had no gene match. Germline lookup yields CDR1 SGHTA and CDR2 FQGTGA. The CDR3 consists of 14 residues. The CDR3 sequence is CASRLTGASPEAFF. CDR3 bases: TGTGCCAGCAGGCTGACAGGGGCGAGCCCTGAAGCTTTCTTT. Complete variable domain (other parts from reference TRBV7-3 and TRBJ1-1): GAGVSQTPSNKVTEKGKYVELRCDPISGHTALYWYRQSLGQGPEFLIYFQGTGAADDSGLPNDRFFAVRPEGSVSTLKIQRTERGDSAVYLCASRLTGASPEAFFGQGTRLTVV.

The V and J genes are TRBV12-5 and TRBJ2-7; no reliable D call. CDR3 length: 15 amino acids. V lost 1 base, J lost 0 bases, and 10 bases lay in between. Germline CDR1 and CDR2: LGHNT and FRNRAP. The CDR3 sequence: CASGLAAPGSYEQYF. In nucleotides, the CDR3 is TGTGCTAGTGGTTTGGCCGCACCCGGCTCCTACGAGCAGTACTTC.

The chain couples TRBV28 to TRBJ1-3, with a possible D match to TRBD1 (6 bases). V lost 1 base and J lost 0, with 13 bases in between. The CDR3 consists of 17 residues. The V gene's germline CDR1 is MDHEN and CDR2 SYDVKM. The CDR3 here is CASSLFSAGDSGNTIYF. The CDR3 DNA sequence: TGTGCCAGCAGTTTATTTAGTGCAGGGGACTCTGGAAACACCATATATTTT.

The genes are TRBV5-1 and TRBJ2-5, with TRBD1 matching over 8 bases. V dropped 0 bases and J dropped 4; count of bases not matched to a gene: 8. The CDR3 extends over 16 amino acids. Germline CDR1 reads SGHRS; CDR2 reads YFSETQ. The CDR3 reads CASSLETGVARETQYF. In DNA form, the CDR3 reads TGCGCCAGCAGCTTGGAGACAGGGGTGGCAAGAGAGACCCAGTACTTC. The full variable domain, its missing parts supplied by reference TRBV5-1 and TRBJ2-5, is KAGVTQTPRYLIKTRGQQVTLSCSPISGHRSVSWYQQTPGQGLQFLFEYFSETQRNKGNFPGRFSGRQFSNSRSEMNVSTLELGDSALYLCASSLETGVARETQYFGPGTRLLVL.

V is TRBV5-1 and J is TRBJ2-1, with 16 bases fitting TRBD2. CDR3 size: 20 residues. V shed 4 bases and J 3 bases; nucleotides not matched to a gene: 13. Germline CDR1 reads SGHRS; CDR2 reads YFSETQ. CDR3 coding DNA: TGCGCCAGCAGCCCGGCATATGGGACTAGCGGGGGGGCGGTCTACAATGAGCAGTTCTTC. Protein product: CASSPAYGTSGGAVYNEQFF.

J is TRBJ2-2 and V is TRBV7-6; 7 bases line up with TRBD2. CDR3 length equals 17 residues. Germline assignment: CDR1 SGHVS and CDR2 FNYEAQ. The ends lost 3 bases at V and 0 bases at J; junction bases unmatched: 7. The CDR3 reads CASSFHTSGTNTGELFF. The CDR3 DNA reads TGTGCCAGCAGCTTCCACACGAGCGGGACGAACACCGGGGAGCTGTTTTTT.

The V and J genes are TRBV10-3 and TRBJ2-2; 8 nucleotides line up with TRBD1. After removal of 11 bases from V and 6 bases from J, the junction contained 17 bases not matched to a gene. CDR3 length: 16 amino acids. Germline loops: CDR1 ENHRY, CDR2 SYGVKD. The CDR3 bases are TGTGCCCTGAGGGCCCAGGGACAGGCGATTTCCGGGGAGCTGTTTTTT. Amino acid sequence: CALRAQGQAISGELFF.

The table lists this clone with a count of one. The chain joins TRBV29-1 to TRBJ1-5, with a possible D match to TRBD1 (6 bases). Trimming stripped 6 bases from V and 3 bases from J, with 18 bases between. The CDR3 has 15 residues. Germline V gene lookup returns CDR1 SQVTM and CDR2 ANQGSEA. CDR3: CSVGDNRTFNQPQHF. The CDR3 bases are TGCAGCGTGGGGGACAACCGCACCTTCAATCAGCCCCAGCATTTT.

In this sample, this clone turned up once. V is TRBV7-2 and J is TRBJ1-1; TRBD1 matches at 12 bases. The CDR3 extends over 19 amino acids. CDR1 is SGHTA and CDR2 is FQGNSA in the germline V gene. Unmatched junction bases numbered 19, after V lost 3 bases and J lost 8 bases. The CDR3 DNA reads TGTGCCAGCAGCTTTAGACTCCCCCGCCGCCGGGACAGGGGGCAGGAAGCTTTCTTT. It is translated as CASSFRLPRRRDRGQEAFF.

V gene TRBV4-1 combines with J gene TRBJ2-7; D possibly corresponds to TRBD1 (5 bases). Germline lookup yields CDR1 MGHRA and CDR2 YSYEKL. CDR3 length: 13 amino acids. Trimming stripped 1 base from V and 3 bases from J, with 7 bases between. The CDR3, as DNA: TGCGCCAGCAGCCAAGGGGGCGGCTACGAGCAGTACTTC. This encodes CASSQGGGYEQYF.

The chain combines TRBV13 with TRBJ2-7; the D is unclear. Trimming took 1 base from V and 7 from J, leaving 20 bases between them. The CDR3 contains 16 residues. In germline, CDR1 is PRHDT, CDR2 FYEKMQ (reference sequence). The CDR3 DNA sequence: TGTGCCAGCAGCTTAGAAGCTCATCAACCTTTTAGAGAGCAGTACTTC. Translated, it gives CASSLEAHQPFREQYF.

The V call is TRBV4-1, the J call TRBJ2-5; TRBD2 is a possible D gene (7 bases). This CDR3 is built from 15 residues. From germline, CDR1 is MGHRA and CDR2 YSYEKL. V was clipped by 1 base and J by 4 bases, with 13 bases between them. CDR3 nucleotide sequence: TGCGCCAGCAGCCAAGCCTGGCGGGGGCGAGAGACCCAGTACTTC. Its translation is CASSQAWRGRETQYF.

This rearrangement joins TRBV5-8 to TRBJ1-2; 8 bases fit TRBD1. CDR1 and CDR2 from the germline V gene are SGHTS and YDEGEE. The CDR3 runs 13 residues. V lost 0 bases and J lost 6; bases outside the gene matches: 1. The CDR3 here is CASSLAGGNGYTF. The CDR3, as DNA: TGTGCCAGCAGCTTGGCAGGGGGCAATGGCTACACCTTC.

V usage is TRBV7-9 and J usage is TRBJ2-2, with 8 bases identical to TRBD2. Trimming at V came to 6 bases and at J to 4 bases, leaving 7 bases not matched to a gene. Germline V gene lookup returns CDR1 SEHNR and CDR2 FQNEAQ (reference sequence). This CDR3 is built from 15 residues. CDR3 region: CASRLAASGTGELFF. In DNA, the CDR3 is TGTGCCAGCAGACTAGCGGCGTCGGGCACCGGGGAGCTGTTTTTT.

V and J are TRBV5-1 and TRBJ1-5, with D perhaps TRBD1 (5 bases). Trimming stripped 0 bases from V and 5 bases from J, with 15 bases between. Per germline, CDR1 SGHRS and CDR2 YFSETQ. The CDR3 runs 16 residues. Here the CDR3 reads CASSLGPGEVDQPQHF. The CDR3 DNA sequence: TGCGCCAGCAGCTTGGGGCCGGGGGAGGTGGATCAGCCCCAGCATTTT.

This clone was recorded once. The J gene is TRBJ1-2, the V gene TRBV2; maybe TRBD1 (5 bases). The CDR3 runs to 12 residues. V was clipped by 5 bases and J by 7 bases, with 11 bases between them. Germline loops: CDR1 SNHLY, CDR2 FYNNEI. The CDR3 DNA is TGTGCCAGCAGTCAACGGACATCTGGCTACACCTTC. Translating gives CASSQRTSGYTF. Looking up the rest from reference TRBV2 and TRBJ1-2 gives the full variable domain: EPEVTQTPSHQVTQMGQEVILRCVPISNHLYFYWYRQILGQKVEFLVSFYNNEISEKSEIFDDQFSVERPDGSNFTLKIRSTKLEDSAMYFCASSQRTSGYTFGSGTRLTVV.